The present TCR beta chain was sequenced within a study of T cells in Graves' hyperthyroidism and ophthalmopathy. General study findings and limits: Most clonotypes expanded in thyroid above 0.001 were likewise present in blood.

Amplified regions were TCR beta CDR3 sequences from RNA transcripts. HTBI primers were used for first-round RT-PCR of the TCR CDR3. One entry per CDR3 protein, called by TCRdb with MiXCR from the multiplex PCR reads. Of about 610,000 distinct CDR3 sequences in the sample, 40% to 55% were seen once. Hyperthyroidism in the patients, aged 18 to 65, was newly diagnosed and under 2 months in duration. A patient was excluded if there was uncontrolled infection, other autoimmune disease, pregnancy or lactation. Diagnoses were established using clinical symptoms, serum thyroxine and TRAb, thyroid ultrasound and orbital computed tomography. The V gene's germline CDR1 is SEHNR and CDR2 FQNEAQ (reference sequence). Unmatched junction bases numbered 11, after V lost 3 bases and J lost 9 bases. The length of the CDR3 is 16 residues. In its sample, this clonotype was seen many times. What it binds is not known.

The rearrangement uses TRBV7-9 and TRBJ2-2; 9 bases line up with TRBD1. This clonotype was sampled from a woman between 18 and 30 years old with Graves' hyperthyroidism. Source material: peripheral blood or thyroid tissue (not recorded which). The CDR3 bases are TGTGCCAGCAGCTTCGGGGGACAGGGATCTCTCAGGGAGCTGTTTTTT. It codes for CASSFGGQGSLRELFF.